This TCR beta chain was recorded in a study of blood T cell repertoires in COVID-19. As for the study in general: Whether acute or convalescent, the COVID-19 samples came from the United States, Italy and Spain. Sources were T cells, B-cell-depleted T cells, or PBMCs; the material itself was cDNA or gDNA.

Original methodology: Estimation of nucleated cell counts was performed using reference gene primer amplification. Clones were read by immunoSEQ multiplex PCR, and TCRdb kept only the in-frame ones, dropping some. V, J and clone size were drawn from that table, and D and trimming were deduced from the DNA. This table has around 250,000 clones, around 88% appearing once. CDR3 length equals 17 residues. Germline CDR1 reads MDHEN; CDR2 reads SYDVKM. V lost 4 bases to trimming and J lost 4 bases; unmatched junction nucleotides: 13. Sequenced sample: peripheral blood. This rearrangement joins TRBV28 to TRBJ1-5; 7 nucleotides align to TRBD1. The sequence was collected from a middle-aged man with active or convalescent COVID-19. Here the CDR3 reads CASSSPGQRTLNQPQHF. The CDR3 coding sequence is TGTGCCAGCAGTTCCCCGGGACAGAGAACTCTGAATCAGCCCCAGCATTTT.